What follows describes a single T cell receptor beta chain. Losses at the gene ends were 0 bases for V and 3 bases for J; bases not matched to a gene: 8. In germline, CDR1 is SGHNT, CDR2 YENEEA. The CDR3 is made up of 17 amino acids. This sample was taken from a study of cytomegalovirus exposure and HLA in healthy donors. Method: immunoSEQ multiplex PCR; TCRdb's copy keeps in-frame clones and lacks some. The table shows 130,000 to 150,000 clones, with approximately 90% occurring only once. Sequencing was performed on PBMCs. The V and J genes are TRBV11-3 and TRBJ2-5; 9 nucleotides agree with TRBD2. This clonotype was sampled from a man younger than 30 in good health and CMV-seronegative. CDR3 protein: CASSLDRTSARKETQYF. The CDR3, as DNA: TGTGCCAGCAGCTTAGACCGGACTAGCGCCAGGAAAGAGACCCAGTACTTC.